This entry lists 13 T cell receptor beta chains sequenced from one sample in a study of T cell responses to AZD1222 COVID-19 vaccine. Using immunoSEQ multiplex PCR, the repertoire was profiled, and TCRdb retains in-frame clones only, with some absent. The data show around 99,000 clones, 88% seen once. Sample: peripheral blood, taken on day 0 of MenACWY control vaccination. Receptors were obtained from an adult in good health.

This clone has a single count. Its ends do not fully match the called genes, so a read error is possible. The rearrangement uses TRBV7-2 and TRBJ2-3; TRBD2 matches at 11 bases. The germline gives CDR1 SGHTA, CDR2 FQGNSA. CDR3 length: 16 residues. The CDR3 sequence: CASSTPRGLAADTQYF. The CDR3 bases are TGTGCCAGCAGCACCCCCAGGGGACTAGCGGCAGACACGCAGTATTTT.

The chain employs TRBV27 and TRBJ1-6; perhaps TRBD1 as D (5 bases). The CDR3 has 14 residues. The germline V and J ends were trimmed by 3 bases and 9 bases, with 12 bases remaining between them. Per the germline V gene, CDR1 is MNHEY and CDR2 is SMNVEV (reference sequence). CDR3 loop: CASSFEGPASPLHF. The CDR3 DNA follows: TGTGCCAGCAGTTTCGAGGGGCCTGCTTCACCCCTCCACTTT.

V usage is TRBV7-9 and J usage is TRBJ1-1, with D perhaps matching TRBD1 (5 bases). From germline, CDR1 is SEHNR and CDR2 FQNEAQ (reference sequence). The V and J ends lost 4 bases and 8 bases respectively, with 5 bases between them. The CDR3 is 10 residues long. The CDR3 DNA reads TGTGCCAGCAGCTGGGGGGAAGCTTTCTTT. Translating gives CASSWGEAFF.

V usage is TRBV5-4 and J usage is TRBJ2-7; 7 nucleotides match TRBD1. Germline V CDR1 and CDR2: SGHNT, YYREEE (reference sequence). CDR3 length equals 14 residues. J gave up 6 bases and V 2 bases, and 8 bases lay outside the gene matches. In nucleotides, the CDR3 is TGTGCCAGCAGCTTTTTAGGGGACAGCCGCGAGCAGTACTTC. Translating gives CASSFLGDSREQYF.

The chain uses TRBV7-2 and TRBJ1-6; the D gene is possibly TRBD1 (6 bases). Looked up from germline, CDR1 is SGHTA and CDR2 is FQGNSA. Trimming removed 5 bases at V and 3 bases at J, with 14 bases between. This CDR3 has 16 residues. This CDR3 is CASSPGVGHYNSPLHF. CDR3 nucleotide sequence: TGTGCCAGCAGCCCAGGCGTGGGACACTATAATTCACCCCTCCACTTT.

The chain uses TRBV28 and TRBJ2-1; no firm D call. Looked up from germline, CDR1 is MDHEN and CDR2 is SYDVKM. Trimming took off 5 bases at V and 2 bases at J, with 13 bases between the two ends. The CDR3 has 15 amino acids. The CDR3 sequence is CASSPPWEPYNEQFF. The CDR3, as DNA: TGTGCCAGCAGTCCCCCCTGGGAACCCTACAATGAGCAGTTCTTC.

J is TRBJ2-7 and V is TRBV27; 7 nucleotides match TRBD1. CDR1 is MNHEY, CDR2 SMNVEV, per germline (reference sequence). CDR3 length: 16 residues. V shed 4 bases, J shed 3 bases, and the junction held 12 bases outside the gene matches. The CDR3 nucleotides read TGTGCCAGCAGTTACCAATTCCGGGACAGAGACTACGAGCAGTACTTC. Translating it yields CASSYQFRDRDYEQYF.

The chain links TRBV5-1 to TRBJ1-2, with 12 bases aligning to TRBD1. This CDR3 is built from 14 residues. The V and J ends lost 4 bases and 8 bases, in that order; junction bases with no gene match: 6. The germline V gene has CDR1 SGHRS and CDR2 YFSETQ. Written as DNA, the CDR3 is TGCGCCAGCAGCGTGGGACAGGGGGCAAGCGGCTACACCTTC. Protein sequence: CASSVGQGASGYTF.

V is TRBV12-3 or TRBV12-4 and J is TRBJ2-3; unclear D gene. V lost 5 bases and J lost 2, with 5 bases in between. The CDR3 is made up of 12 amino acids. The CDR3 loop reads CASSTNTDTQYF. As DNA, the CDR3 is TGTGCCAGCAGTACCAACACAGATACGCAGTATTTT.

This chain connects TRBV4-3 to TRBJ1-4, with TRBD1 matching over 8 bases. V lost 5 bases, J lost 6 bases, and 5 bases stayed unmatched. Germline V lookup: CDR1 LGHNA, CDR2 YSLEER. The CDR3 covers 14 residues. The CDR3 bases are TGCGCCAGCAGCTCGACAGGGGATCATGAAAAACTGTTTTTT. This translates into CASSSTGDHEKLFF.

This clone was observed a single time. The CDR3 protein is CASSLGGLAGGNEQFF. The CDR3 coding sequence is TGCGCCAGCAGCTTGGGGGGACTAGCGGGAGGCAATGAGCAGTTCTTC. This sequence joins TRBV5-1 and TRBJ2-1; 15 bases agree with TRBD2. The germline V gene encodes CDR1 SGHRS and CDR2 YFSETQ. The V and J ends lost 0 bases and 6 bases, in that order; junction bases with no gene match: 1. This CDR3 region has 16 residues.

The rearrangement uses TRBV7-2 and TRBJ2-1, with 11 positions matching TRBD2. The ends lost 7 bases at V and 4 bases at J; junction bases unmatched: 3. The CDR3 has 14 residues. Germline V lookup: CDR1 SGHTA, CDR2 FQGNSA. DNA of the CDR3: TGTGCCAGCAATCTAGCGGGAGGTTACAATGAGCAGTTCTTC. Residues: CASNLAGGYNEQFF.

CDR3 loop: CASSGPYNEQFF. The CDR3 DNA reads TGTGCCAGCAGCGGACCATACAATGAGCAGTTCTTC. The chain recombines TRBV9 with TRBJ2-1; unclear D gene. The germline V and J ends were trimmed by 3 bases and 4 bases, with 5 bases remaining between them. Germline V gene lookup returns CDR1 SGDLS and CDR2 YYNGEE. This CDR3 has 12 amino acids.